This is a list of T cell receptor beta chains from one sample in a study of T cell responses to AZD1222 COVID-19 vaccine. Clones were read by immunoSEQ multiplex PCR, and TCRdb kept only the in-frame ones, dropping some. The sample lists roughly 100,000 clones, approximately 86% occurring once. This specimen was peripheral blood, taken on day 0 of AZD1222 vaccination. The origin of the receptors is an adult in good health. The CDR3 runs from the conserved cysteine through the conserved F or W. D genes are given only for firm matches. A clone size is listed for some rows: how often the clone was seen (once, few, many), or a class if it is expanded.

J gene: TRBJ1-5; D gene: .; clone size: .; V gene: TRBV21-1; CDR3 protein: CASSYPGGLRNQPQHF; CDR3 DNA: TGTGCCAGCTCCTACCCGGGGGGCCTACGTAATCAGCCCCAGCATTTT
J gene: TRBJ2-3; D gene: TRBD2; clone size: .; V gene: TRBV14; CDR3 protein: CASSPGLAGNTDTQYF; CDR3 DNA: TGTGCCAGCAGTCCCGGACTAGCGGGGAACACAGATACGCAGTATTTT
J gene: TRBJ2-1; D gene: TRBD1; clone size: .; V gene: TRBV24-1; CDR3 protein: CATSDFGTGSIEQFF; CDR3 DNA: TGTGCCACCAGTGATTTCGGGACAGGTAGTATTGAGCAGTTCTTC
J gene: TRBJ1-2; D gene: TRBD1; clone size: .; V gene: TRBV3-1/TRBV3-2; CDR3 protein: CASSLMTGGAISGYTF; CDR3 DNA: TGTGCCAGCAGCCTCATGACAGGGGGCGCGATTAGTGGCTACACCTTC
J gene: TRBJ2-1; D gene: TRBD2; clone size: .; V gene: TRBV4-3; CDR3 protein: CASSPGTTSQREQFF; CDR3 DNA: TGCGCCAGCAGCCCCGGGACTACTTCTCAGCGTGAGCAGTTCTTC
J gene: TRBJ2-7; D gene: .; clone size: .; V gene: TRBV2; CDR3 protein: CASSDGSERFYEQYF; CDR3 DNA: TGTGCCAGCAGTGATGGGTCAGAGAGATTCTACGAGCAGTACTTC
J gene: TRBJ1-5; D gene: TRBD1; clone size: .; V gene: TRBV4-3; CDR3 protein: CASSQEVHGQGNQPQHF; CDR3 DNA: TGCGCCAGCAGCCAAGAGGTCCACGGACAGGGAAATCAGCCCCAGCATTTT
J gene: TRBJ2-7; D gene: TRBD2; clone size: .; V gene: TRBV5-1; CDR3 protein: CASSRAGDHEQYF; CDR3 DNA: TGCGCCAGCAGCCGGGCGGGAGACCACGAGCAGTACTTC
J gene: TRBJ1-3; D gene: .; clone size: once; V gene: TRBV5-4; CDR3 protein: CASTLDRLGNTIYF; CDR3 DNA: TGTGCCAGCACCCTGGACAGACTTGGAAACACCATATATTTT
J gene: TRBJ2-2; D gene: TRBD1; clone size: .; V gene: TRBV6-1; CDR3 protein: CASSARTGGVSGELFF; CDR3 DNA: TGTGCCAGCAGTGCCAGGACAGGGGGCGTTTCCGGGGAGCTGTTTTTT
J gene: TRBJ2-1; D gene: .; clone size: .; V gene: TRBV28; CDR3 protein: CASSLWSAGSTNEQFF; CDR3 DNA: TGTGCCAGCAGTTTATGGTCGGCAGGGTCCACGAATGAGCAGTTCTTC